This TCR beta chain stems from a study of blood T cell repertoires in COVID-19 (dated by TCRdb to the early 2020s). Study-wide context: Samples from collaborators originated in the United States, Italy and Spain and spanned both the acute and convalescent phases of COVID-19. The material from the prospective study consisted of cDNA or gDNA derived from T cells, B-cell-depleted T cells, or PBMCs. Deeply sampled blood TCRbeta repertoires from subjects exposed to, actively infected with, or recovered from COVID-19 were included in the dataset. The repertoires were released in a freely available public database intended as a resource for research on the immune response to SARS-CoV-2. Samples came from the ongoing ImmuneRACE study (first 160 participants) plus 1,254 subjects from 6 global collaborators. Sample metadata almost always included a de-identified subject ID, COVID-19 status, age in years and sex. Where available, HLA class I and class II types were obtained from metadata supplied by the sample provider rather than from assay-based typing. Paper-wide results and their limitations: The quantity of clinical and demographic metadata differed by source and by participant and was supplied without curation.

With regard to this clone: Which antigen it targets is not known. There are no base qualities to consult, and no much larger clone falls within one base.

The immunoSEQ Assay, a bias-controlled multiplex PCR, was used to amplify TCRbeta CDR3 regions from genomic DNA. Under the source paper's analysis protocol: The number of nucleated cells in each sample was estimated by amplification of reference gene primers within the assay. Sequence reads were collapsed and filtered to measure the absolute abundance of every unique TCRbeta CDR3 rearrangement. For each sample, productive Simpson clonality was calculated as the square root of Simpson's diversity index over productive rearrangements. TCRdb holds this immuneACCESS table with in-frame rearrangements only. Some clones are missing; in checked studies, unresolved V genes explain under half, and the rest has no known cause. That table gives V, J and clone size, and the DNA gave D and trimming. The sample yields just under 90,000 clones; roughly 78% were counted once. The ten largest clones take up about 15% of the sample.

The germline V gene encodes CDR1 LGHNT and CDR2 FRNRAP. The CDR3 measures 14 amino acids from cysteine to phenylalanine. Only the CDR3 portion is preserved as DNA: 42 bases, with reading frame beginning at the first base. Trimming leaves V shorter by 3 bases and J shorter by 6 bases, with the junction holding 6 bases beyond the gene matches. The collaborating institutions used their own protocols to collect whole blood in K2EDTA tubes. For TCRbeta analysis, collaborators shipped samples in one of three forms: frozen whole blood, isolated PBMCs, or DNA extracted from either of those sample types. This clonotype originated in an elderly woman with acute or convalescent COVID-19. Rearrangement joined TRBV12-5 to TRBJ1-2; 8 junctional bases match TRBD1. Sequencing was done on a sample of peripheral blood. The encoded CDR3 is CASGFSRGLNGYTF. The nucleotides read TGTGCTAGTGGTTTCAGCAGGGGGCTGAATGGCTACACCTTC.